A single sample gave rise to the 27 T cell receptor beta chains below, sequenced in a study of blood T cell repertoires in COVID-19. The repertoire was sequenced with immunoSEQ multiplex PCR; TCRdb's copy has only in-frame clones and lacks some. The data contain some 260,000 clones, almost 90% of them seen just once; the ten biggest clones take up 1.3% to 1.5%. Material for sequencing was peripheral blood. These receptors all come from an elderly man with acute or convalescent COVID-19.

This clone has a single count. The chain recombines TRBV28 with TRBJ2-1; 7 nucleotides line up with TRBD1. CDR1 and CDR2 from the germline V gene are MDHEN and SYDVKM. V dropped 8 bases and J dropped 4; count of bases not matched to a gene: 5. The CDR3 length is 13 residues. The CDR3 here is CASSGTAYNEQFF. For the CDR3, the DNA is TGTGCCAGCTCCGGGACAGCTTACAATGAGCAGTTCTTC.

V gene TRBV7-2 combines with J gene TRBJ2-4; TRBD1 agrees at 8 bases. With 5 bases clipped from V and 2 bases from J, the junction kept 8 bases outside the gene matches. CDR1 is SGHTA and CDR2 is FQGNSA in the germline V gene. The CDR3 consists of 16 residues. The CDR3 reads CASSPGTGIPKNIQYF. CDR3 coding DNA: TGTGCCAGCAGCCCGGGGACAGGTATTCCCAAAAACATTCAGTACTTC. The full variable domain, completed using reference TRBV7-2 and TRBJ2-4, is GAGVSQSPSNKVTEKGKDVELRCDPISGHTALYWYRQSLGQGLEFLIYFQGNSAPDKSGLPSDRFSAERTGGSVSTLTIQRTQQEDSAVYLCASSPGTGIPKNIQYFGAGTRLSVL.

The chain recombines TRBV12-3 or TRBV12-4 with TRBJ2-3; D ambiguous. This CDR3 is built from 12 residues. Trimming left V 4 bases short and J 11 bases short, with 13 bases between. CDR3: CASSSYSLRQYF. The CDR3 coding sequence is TGTGCCAGCAGTTCCTACTCGTTAAGGCAGTATTTT.

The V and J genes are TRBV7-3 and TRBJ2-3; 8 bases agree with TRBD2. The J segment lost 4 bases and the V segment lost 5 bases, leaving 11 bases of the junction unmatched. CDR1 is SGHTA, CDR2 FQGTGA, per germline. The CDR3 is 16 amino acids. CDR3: CASSLSGTRLADTQYF. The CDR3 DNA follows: TGTGCCAGCAGCCTGTCCGGGACTAGATTAGCAGATACGCAGTATTTT.

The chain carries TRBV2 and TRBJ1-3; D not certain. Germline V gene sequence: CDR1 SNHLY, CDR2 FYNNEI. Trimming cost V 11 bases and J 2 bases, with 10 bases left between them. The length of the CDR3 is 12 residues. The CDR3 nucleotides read TGTGCCTCTCGGGTTGCTGGAAACACCATATATTTT. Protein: CASRVAGNTIYF.

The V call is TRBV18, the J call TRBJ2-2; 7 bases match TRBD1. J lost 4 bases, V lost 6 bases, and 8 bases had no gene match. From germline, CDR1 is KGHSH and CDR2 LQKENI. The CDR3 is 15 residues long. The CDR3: CASSRTGETTGELFF. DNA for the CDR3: TGTGCCAGCTCTCGCACAGGGGAGACCACCGGGGAGCTGTTTTTT.

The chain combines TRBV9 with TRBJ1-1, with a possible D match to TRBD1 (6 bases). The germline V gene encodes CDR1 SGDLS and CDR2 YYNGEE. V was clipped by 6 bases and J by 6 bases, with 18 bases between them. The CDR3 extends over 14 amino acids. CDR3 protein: CASNPRGDGPEAFF. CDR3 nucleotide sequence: TGTGCCAGCAATCCCAGGGGCGATGGGCCTGAAGCTTTCTTT.

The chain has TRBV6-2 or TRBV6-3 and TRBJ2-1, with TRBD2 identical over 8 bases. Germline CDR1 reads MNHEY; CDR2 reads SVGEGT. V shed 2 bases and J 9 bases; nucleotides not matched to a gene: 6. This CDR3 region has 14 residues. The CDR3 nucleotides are TGTGCCAGCAGTTACCTTCGGGAGGGTAGTGAGCAGTTCTTC. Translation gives CASSYLREGSEQFF.

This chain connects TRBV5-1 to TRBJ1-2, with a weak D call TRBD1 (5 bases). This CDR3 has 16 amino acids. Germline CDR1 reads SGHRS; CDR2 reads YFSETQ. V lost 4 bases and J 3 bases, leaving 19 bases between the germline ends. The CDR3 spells CASSHNWQGEDYGYTF. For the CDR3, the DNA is TGCGCCAGCAGCCACAACTGGCAGGGCGAAGACTATGGCTACACCTTC.

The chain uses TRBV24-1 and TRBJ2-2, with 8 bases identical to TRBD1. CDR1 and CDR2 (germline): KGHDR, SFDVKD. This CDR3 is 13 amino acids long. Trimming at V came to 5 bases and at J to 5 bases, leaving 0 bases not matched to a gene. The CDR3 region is CATSGDRTGELFF. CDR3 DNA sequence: TGTGCCACCAGTGGGGACAGGACCGGGGAGCTGTTTTTT.

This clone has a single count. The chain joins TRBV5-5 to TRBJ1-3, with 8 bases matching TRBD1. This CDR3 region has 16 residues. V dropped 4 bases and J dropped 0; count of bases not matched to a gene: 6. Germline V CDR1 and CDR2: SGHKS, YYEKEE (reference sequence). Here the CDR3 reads CASSGGTGNSGNTIYF. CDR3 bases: TGTGCCAGCAGCGGCGGGACAGGAAACTCTGGAAACACCATATATTTT.

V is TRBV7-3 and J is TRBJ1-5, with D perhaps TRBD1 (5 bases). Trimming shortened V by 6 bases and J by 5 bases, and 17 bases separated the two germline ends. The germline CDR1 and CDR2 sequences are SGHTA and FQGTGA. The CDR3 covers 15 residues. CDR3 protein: CASSPRREYDQPQHF. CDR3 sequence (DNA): TGTGCCAGCAGTCCCCGCAGGGAATATGATCAGCCCCAGCATTTT.

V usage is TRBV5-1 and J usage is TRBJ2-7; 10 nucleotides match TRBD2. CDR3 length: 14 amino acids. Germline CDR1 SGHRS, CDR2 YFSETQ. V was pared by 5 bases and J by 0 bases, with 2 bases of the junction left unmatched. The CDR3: CASRVAGGSYEQYF. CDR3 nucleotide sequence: TGCGCCAGCAGGGTAGCGGGAGGCTCCTACGAGCAGTACTTC.

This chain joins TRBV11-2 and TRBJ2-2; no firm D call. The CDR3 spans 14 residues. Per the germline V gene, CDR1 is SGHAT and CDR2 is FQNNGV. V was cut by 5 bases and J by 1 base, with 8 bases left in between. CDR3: CASSLPRNTGELFF. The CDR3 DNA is TGTGCCAGCAGCCTCCCTAGGAACACCGGGGAGCTGTTTTTT.

The CDR3 sequence is CASSQAGSARNTIYF. For the CDR3, the DNA is TGCGCCAGCAGCCAAGCGGGGTCCGCGAGAAACACCATATATTTT. This rearrangement joins TRBV4-3 to TRBJ1-3, with D unclear. Trimming pared 1 base from V and 5 bases from J, leaving 12 bases between. The germline V gene encodes CDR1 LGHNA and CDR2 YSLEER. This CDR3 has 15 amino acids.

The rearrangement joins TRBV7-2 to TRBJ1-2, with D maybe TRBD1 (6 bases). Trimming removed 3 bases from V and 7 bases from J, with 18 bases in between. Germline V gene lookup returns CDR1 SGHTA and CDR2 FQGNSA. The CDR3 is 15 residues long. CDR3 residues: CASSFRFSGVGGYTF. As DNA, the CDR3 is TGTGCCAGCAGCTTCCGATTTTCAGGGGTCGGTGGCTACACCTTC.

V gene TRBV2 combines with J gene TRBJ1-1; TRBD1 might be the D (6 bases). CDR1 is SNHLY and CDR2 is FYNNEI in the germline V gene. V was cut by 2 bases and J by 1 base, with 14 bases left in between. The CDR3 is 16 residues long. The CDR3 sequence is CASSEQGGGQNTEAFF. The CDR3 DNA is TGTGCCAGCAGTGAACAAGGGGGGGGACAGAACACTGAAGCTTTCTTT.

The CDR3 here is CASSSQAGGYEQYF. The CDR3 DNA follows: TGTGCCAGCAGCTCTCAGGCGGGAGGCTACGAGCAGTACTTC. The J gene is TRBJ2-7, the V gene TRBV7-2; 8 bases align to TRBD2. The CDR3 runs to 14 residues. From germline, CDR1 is SGHTA and CDR2 FQGNSA. Germline trimming cut 4 bases from V and 3 bases from J; bases unmatched to any gene: 5.

The CDR3 loop reads CASGLSYNEQFF. The CDR3 DNA reads TGTGCCAGTGGGCTCTCCTACAATGAGCAGTTCTTC. The rearrangement uses TRBV19 and TRBJ2-1; the D is unclear. Germline-derived CDR1 and CDR2 are LNHDA and SQIVND (reference sequence). The length of the CDR3 is 12 residues. Trimming left V 8 bases short and J 0 bases short, with 5 bases between.

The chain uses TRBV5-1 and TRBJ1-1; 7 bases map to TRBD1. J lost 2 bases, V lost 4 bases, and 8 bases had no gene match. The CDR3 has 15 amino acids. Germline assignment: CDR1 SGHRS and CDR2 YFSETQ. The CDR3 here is CASSPWTGLNTEAFF. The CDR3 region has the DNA TGCGCCAGCAGCCCGTGGACAGGTTTAAACACTGAAGCTTTCTTT.

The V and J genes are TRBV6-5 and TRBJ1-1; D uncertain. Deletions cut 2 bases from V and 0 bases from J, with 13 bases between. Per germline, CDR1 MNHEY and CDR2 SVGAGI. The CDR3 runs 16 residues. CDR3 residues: CASSYAGGPMNTEAFF. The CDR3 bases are TGTGCCAGCAGTTACGCGGGTGGCCCCATGAACACTGAAGCTTTCTTT.

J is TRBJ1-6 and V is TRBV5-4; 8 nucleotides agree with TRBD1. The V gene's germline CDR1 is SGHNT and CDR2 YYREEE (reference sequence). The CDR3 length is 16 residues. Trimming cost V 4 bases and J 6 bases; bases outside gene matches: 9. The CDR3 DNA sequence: TGTGCCAGCAGCCCGACTACAGGGGGAAGTAATTCACCCCTCCACTTT. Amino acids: CASSPTTGGSNSPLHF.

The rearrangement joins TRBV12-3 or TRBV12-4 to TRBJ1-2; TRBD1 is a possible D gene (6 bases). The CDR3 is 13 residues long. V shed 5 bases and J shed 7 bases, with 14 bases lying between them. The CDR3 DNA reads TGTGCCAGCAGTAAGGACAGCGTCTTTGGCTACACCTTC. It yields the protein CASSKDSVFGYTF.

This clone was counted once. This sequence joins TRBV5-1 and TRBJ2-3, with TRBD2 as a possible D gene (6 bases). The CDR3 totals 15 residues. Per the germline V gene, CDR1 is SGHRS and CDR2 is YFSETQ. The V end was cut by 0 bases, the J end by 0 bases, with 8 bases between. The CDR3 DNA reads TGCGCCAGCAGCTTGGACGCGGGAAGCACAGATACGCAGTATTTT. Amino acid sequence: CASSLDAGSTDTQYF.

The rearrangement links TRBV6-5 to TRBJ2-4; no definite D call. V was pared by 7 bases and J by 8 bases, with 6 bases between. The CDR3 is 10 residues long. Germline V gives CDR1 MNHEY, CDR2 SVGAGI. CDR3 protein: CASIRDIQYF. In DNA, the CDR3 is TGTGCCAGCATCCGTGACATTCAGTACTTC.

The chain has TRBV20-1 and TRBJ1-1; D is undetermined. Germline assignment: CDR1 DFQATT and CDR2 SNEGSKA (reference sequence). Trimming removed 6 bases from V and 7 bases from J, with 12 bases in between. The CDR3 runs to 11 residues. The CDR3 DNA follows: TGCAGTGCCCTTAAAACCTATGAAGCTTTCTTT. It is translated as CSALKTYEAFF.

CDR3 region: CASSSRQDWVNGYTF. CDR3 DNA sequence: TGTGCCAGCAGCTCCCGACAGGATTGGGTAAATGGCTACACCTTC. This rearrangement joins TRBV7-9 to TRBJ1-2, with D perhaps matching TRBD1 (6 bases). Looked up from germline, CDR1 is SEHNR and CDR2 is FQNEAQ (reference sequence). CDR3 length: 15 residues. The germline V and J ends were trimmed by 4 bases and 6 bases, with 18 bases remaining between them.